What follows is one TCR beta chain and its context. The sample comes from a study of blood T cell repertoires in COVID-19. Across the study: In each case, the material was cDNA or gDNA derived from T cells, B-cell-depleted T cells, or PBMCs.

Repertoires were generated with immunoSEQ multiplex PCR, while TCRdb's copy carries only in-frame clones and drops some. The profile covers roughly 250,000 clones, with 80% to 95% appearing a single time and 1.5% to 2% taken by the ten largest. Recruitment covered 20 to 25 US areas and drew participants whose ages spanned about 18 to 100 years. Allocation to cohorts depended on clinical history reported by the participants. Either two negative PCRs, clearance, or symptom resolution qualified Cohort 3 donors as recovered. Germline trimming cut 6 bases from V and 9 bases from J; bases unmatched to any gene: 10. This CDR3 comprises 13 residues.

The V call is TRBV12-3 or TRBV12-4, the J call TRBJ2-7, with TRBD2 matching over 8 bases. This clonotype originated in a woman aged 18-29 years who had recovered from COVID-19. Input material: PBMCs or T cells enriched from blood (not recorded which). CDR3 nucleotides: TGTGCCAGCAGCAACGGACTAGCCACCGGGCAGTACTTC. Its protein product is CASSNGLATGQYF.